By sample share, the clone carrying this T cell receptor (beta chain) is medium-sized. From germline, CDR1 is MDHEN and CDR2 SYDVKM. Trimming removed 4 bases from V and 0 bases from J; junction bases left unmatched: 0. The CDR3 extends over 15 amino acids. TCRdb fed the reads into MiXCR, producing one record per CDR3 protein. Seen here are some 1,900 distinct CDR3 sequences, roughly 8% observed once, and the top ten hold around 12%. Sequencing was carried out using CD4+ T cells from peripheral blood. The receptor was isolated from a human donor with rheumatoid arthritis. The V and J genes are TRBV28 and TRBJ2-1, with 10 nucleotides matching TRBD2. CDR3 DNA: TGTGCCAGCAGTTCTAGCGGGAGCTCCTACAATGAGCAGTTCTTC. As protein: CASSSSGSSYNEQFF. Variable domain in full (rest from reference TRBV28 and TRBJ2-1): DVKVTQSSRYLVKRTGEKVFLECVQDMDHENMFWYRQDPGLGLRLIYFSYDVKMKEKGDIPEGYSVSREKKERFSLILESASTNQTSMYLCASSSSGSSYNEQFFGPGTRLTVL.